What follows describes a single T cell receptor (beta chain). Its antigen specificity is not known. The junction does not match germline at one end; this may be a read error. For repertoire sequencing, the TCR beta CDR3 regions were amplified from RNA transcripts. HTBI primers and the Qiagen OneStep RT-PCR kit were used in a first-round RT-PCR, which was followed by a second-round multiplex PCR, size selection and purification. Sequencing of the libraries was carried out on an Illumina HiSeq2000 in paired-end mode with 100 bp reads. Concerning the study's data processing: SOAPnuke was used to process the reads, throwing out any read that had adapters, had uncalled bases, had a mean Phred below 15, or lacked an exact constant-primer or identifier match. High-quality paired reads were merged with COPE v1.2.5. Unique nucleotide sequences were defined as clonotypes and aligned to IMGT TRB V, D and J references using MiTCR v1.1. Analysis was restricted to V-J combinations with a frequency above 0.0001, which covered roughly 99% of repertoires. For each V-J combination, a TCR clonal expansion and chaos score was defined as F50 clonal expansion divided by the chaos observed in the TCRdist matrix. Welch's t-statistics and random forest were used to narrow the features down to about twelve V-J combinations, which were then fed into a naive Bayes classifier. The Morisita-Horn index was used to measure how similar the thyroid and blood repertoires were. TCRdb cleaned the public reads at Q25 with fastp, built clones with MiXCR and kept in-frame beta chains. Identical CDR3 proteins give one entry, which carries the most common genes and DNA. TCRdb's processing, not the authors' own work, is the source of the V and J calls. For this sample the table gives approximately 380,000 distinct CDR3 sequences, of which around a fifth were detected only once. The ten largest account for 2.5% to 3% of the sample.

This specimen belongs to a study of Graves' ophthalmopathy and Graves' hyperthyroidism (dated by TCRdb to the late 2010s). Background on the whole study: Peripheral blood was collected at initial diagnosis, prior to any treatment. The study used TCR beta repertoire signatures to distinguish Graves' ophthalmopathy from Graves' hyperthyroidism and to predict progression to ophthalmopathy. In total, under 150 blood samples were TCR-sequenced: 40 to 45 ophthalmopathy, under 85 hyperthyroidism and about 17 hyperthyroidism-to-ophthalmopathy patients. To explore V-J signatures distinguishing ophthalmopathy from hyperthyroidism, a discovery set of 100 patients (about 43 ophthalmopathy, about 57 stable hyperthyroidism) was enrolled. An independent validation cohort comprised some 19 hyperthyroidism patients and over 15 patients who later progressed from hyperthyroidism to ophthalmopathy. In over five hyperthyroidism patients, the T-cell repertoires found in thyroid tissue were compared with those found in blood. After sampling, hyperthyroidism patients received methimazole starting at 30 mg daily, and ophthalmopathy patients received high-dose intravenous methylprednisolone. The roughly 94 discovery patients were randomly split 7:3 into training and test sets. What the research found in general, with its limitations: No statistical method was used to set the sample size in advance, and the investigators knew which group each participant was assigned to. In cross-validation, the 13-signature model distinguished ophthalmopathy from stable hyperthyroidism with about 90% sensitivity and about 81% specificity, while in the test set the corresponding values were about 79% and 69%. In validation, the model predicted ophthalmopathy progression with over 60% sensitivity and roughly 78% specificity; roughly eleven predicted patients were CT-confirmed with GO in a median of approximately six months. Most expanded thyroid clonotypes with a frequency above 0.001 also appeared in blood, which suggests that blood repertoires may reflect the immune response in the thyroid.

A patient counted as having stable hyperthyroidism if there was no progression to ophthalmopathy within 18 months of follow-up. Hyperthyroidism patients were newly diagnosed, were aged 18 to 65 years, and had a disease duration under 2 months. Patients with other autoimmune diseases, uncontrolled infections, pregnancy or lactation were excluded from the study. Clinical symptoms, serum thyroxine, TRAb, thyroid ultrasound and orbital computed tomography formed the basis of the diagnosis. Using Ficoll-Paque density gradient centrifugation, PBMCs were isolated from 10 ml of fresh peripheral blood. Total RNA was extracted using Trizol reagent, and RNA quality was checked on an Agilent 2100 Bioanalyzer. As encoded in the germline V gene, CDR1 is MNHNS while CDR2 is SASEGT. Including the terminal cysteine and phenylalanine, the CDR3 comprises 15 residues. Only the CDR3 region is kept as DNA, spanning 45 bases read in frame from base 1.

This receptor was obtained from a woman aged 18-35 years with stable Graves' hyperthyroidism. Donor details come from another sample of the same person, matched by shared clones. The sequencing sample was made of peripheral blood. This receptor chain uses TRBV6-1 and TRBJ2-7; 13 middle bases align to TRBD2. The nucleotide sequence is TGTGCCAACAGTGAACTAGCGGGAGGGCCGGACGAGCAGTACTTC. The translation is CANSELAGGPDEQYF.